Listed below are T cell receptor beta chains from one sample, sequenced in a study of blood T cell repertoires in COVID-19. Sequenced by immunoSEQ multiplex PCR; TCRdb stores in-frame clones only, minus some. The table shows over 300,000 clones, with 75% to 85% occurring only once. Sample: peripheral blood. The origin of the receptors is a human donor in a cohort sampled during active COVID-19. Each CDR3 is given with its conserved first and last residue. The D gene is left open where the match is weak. Size is omitted from some rows. Given values are once, few, many or a class for expanded clones.

j_gene: TRBJ1-4
v_gene: TRBV15
abundance: many
d_gene: TRBD1
CDR3aa: CATSRDRQGSEKLFF
CDR3nt: TGTGCCACCAGCAGAGATCGACAGGGGAGTGAAAAACTGTTTTTT

j_gene: TRBJ2-1
v_gene: TRBV19
abundance: .
d_gene: .
CDR3aa: CASSSGNYNEQFF
CDR3nt: TGTGCCAGTAGTAGCGGAAACTACAATGAGCAGTTCTTC

j_gene: TRBJ2-7
v_gene: TRBV6-5
abundance: .
d_gene: TRBD1
CDR3aa: CATILLGTAVNEQYF
CDR3nt: TGTGCCACCATCTTACTCGGGACAGCCGTGAACGAGCAGTACTTC

j_gene: TRBJ2-4
v_gene: TRBV6-5
abundance: few
d_gene: .
CDR3aa: CASSGGRNIQYF
CDR3nt: TGTGCCAGCAGCGGGGGAAGGAACATTCAGTACTTC

j_gene: TRBJ2-7
v_gene: TRBV10-3
abundance: .
d_gene: TRBD1
CDR3aa: CAISPDRGSPGEQYF
CDR3nt: TGTGCCATCAGTCCTGACAGGGGTTCTCCTGGTGAGCAGTACTTC

j_gene: TRBJ1-2
v_gene: TRBV4-2
abundance: .
d_gene: .
CDR3aa: CASSQVGQGGNYGYTF
CDR3nt: TGTGCCAGCAGCCAAGTGGGGCAGGGTGGTAACTATGGCTACACCTTC

j_gene: TRBJ1-5
v_gene: TRBV2
abundance: .
d_gene: TRBD1
CDR3aa: CASRQTGGENQPQHF
CDR3nt: TGTGCCAGCAGACAGACAGGGGGAGAGAATCAGCCCCAGCATTTT

j_gene: TRBJ2-4
v_gene: TRBV5-6
abundance: .
d_gene: .
CDR3aa: CASSSRAKNIQYF
CDR3nt: TGTGCCAGCAGCAGCAGGGCCAAAAACATTCAGTACTTC

j_gene: TRBJ1-2
v_gene: TRBV29-1
abundance: once
d_gene: TRBD1
CDR3aa: CSVEEAGQGGYTF
CDR3nt: TGCAGCGTTGAAGAGGCGGGACAGGGGGGCTACACCTTC

j_gene: TRBJ2-7
v_gene: TRBV5-1
abundance: once
d_gene: .
CDR3aa: CASSSNSYEQYF
CDR3nt: TGCGCCAGCAGCTCTAATTCCTACGAGCAGTACTTC

j_gene: TRBJ1-3
v_gene: TRBV4-1
abundance: few
d_gene: TRBD1
CDR3aa: CASSQDRQGAGNTIYF
CDR3nt: TGCGCCAGCAGCCAAGATAGACAGGGGGCTGGAAACACCATATATTTT

j_gene: TRBJ1-2
v_gene: TRBV21-1
abundance: .
d_gene: .
CDR3aa: CASSKSVRTKLRGYTF
CDR3nt: TGTGCCAGCAGCAAGTCGGTTAGGACAAAACTACGGGGCTACACCTTC

j_gene: TRBJ2-7
v_gene: TRBV6-4
abundance: .
d_gene: .
CDR3aa: CASSDPQGHGSYEQYF
CDR3nt: TGTGCCAGCAGTGATCCTCAGGGCCATGGCTCCTACGAGCAGTACTTC

j_gene: TRBJ1-5
v_gene: TRBV7-2
abundance: .
d_gene: .
CDR3aa: CASSLGSRNQPQHF
CDR3nt: TGTGCCAGCAGCTTAGGGAGTCGCAATCAGCCCCAGCATTTT

j_gene: TRBJ2-5
v_gene: TRBV5-4
abundance: once
d_gene: .
CDR3aa: CASSLIRGETQYF
CDR3nt: TGTGCCAGCAGCTTAATTAGGGGAGAGACCCAGTACTTC

j_gene: TRBJ2-3
v_gene: TRBV7-3
abundance: .
d_gene: TRBD2
CDR3aa: CASSLKGRAGPPGGTDTQYF
CDR3nt: TGTGCCAGCAGCTTAAAGGGTCGAGCGGGGCCTCCCGGGGGCACAGATACGCAGTATTTT